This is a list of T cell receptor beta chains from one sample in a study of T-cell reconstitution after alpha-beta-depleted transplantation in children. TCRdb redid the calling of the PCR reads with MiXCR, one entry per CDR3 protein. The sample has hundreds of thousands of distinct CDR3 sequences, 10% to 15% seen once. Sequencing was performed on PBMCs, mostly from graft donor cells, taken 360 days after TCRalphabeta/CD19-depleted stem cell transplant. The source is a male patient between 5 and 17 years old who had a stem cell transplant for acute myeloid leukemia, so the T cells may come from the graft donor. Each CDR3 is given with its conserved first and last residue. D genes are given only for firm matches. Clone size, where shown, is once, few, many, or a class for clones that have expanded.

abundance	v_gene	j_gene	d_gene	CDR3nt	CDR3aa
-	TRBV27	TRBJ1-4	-	TGTGCCAGCAGTTTACGGCAGATGAGGGCAACTAATGAAAAACTGTTTTTT	CASSLRQMRATNEKLFF
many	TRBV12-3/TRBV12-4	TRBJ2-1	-	TGTGCCAGCAGTTTCACGGGCTCCTACAATGAGCAGTTCTTC	CASSFTGSYNEQFF
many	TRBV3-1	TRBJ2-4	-	TGTGCCAGCAGCACCAGGGAAAACATTCAGTACTTC	CASSTRENIQYF
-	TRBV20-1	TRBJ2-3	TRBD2	TGCAGTGCCAACCCGGGGACTAGGACAGATACGCAGTATTTT	CSANPGTRTDTQYF
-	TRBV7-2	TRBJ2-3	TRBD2	TGTGCCAGCAGCTTAAGCGTGGCGGGAGGACCGACCACAGATACGCAGTATTTT	CASSLSVAGGPTTDTQYF
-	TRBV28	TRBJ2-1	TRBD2	TGTGCCAGCAGTTTCAGCCCGACGGGCGGGGGGTCCTACAATGAGCAGTTCTTC	CASSFSPTGGGSYNEQFF
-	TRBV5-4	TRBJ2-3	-	TGTGCCAGCGGAAGGGCGCCCCCCGGAGATACGCAGTATTTT	CASGRAPPGDTQYF
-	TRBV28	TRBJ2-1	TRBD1	TGTGCCAGCAGTTCCCGCAGGGGGCTAAGCAATGAGCAGTTCTTC	CASSSRRGLSNEQFF
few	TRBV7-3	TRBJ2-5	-	TGTGCCAGCAGCTTAGGCGGAGTAGCGCCCCTTAGGAAGGAGACCCAGTACTTC	CASSLGGVAPLRKETQYF
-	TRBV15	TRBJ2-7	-	TGTGCCACCAGCAGACGCTTTTCCTACGAGCAGTACTTC	CATSRRFSYEQYF
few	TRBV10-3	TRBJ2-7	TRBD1	TGTGCCATCAGTGAGGCCGACAGGGTCTACGAGCAGTACTTC	CAISEADRVYEQYF
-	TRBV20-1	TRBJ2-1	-	TGCAGTGCTAGGACAGGAGGAAACAATGAGCAGTTCTTC	CSARTGGNNEQFF
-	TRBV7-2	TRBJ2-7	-	TGTGCCAGCAGACGTACGCTCTCCCGTCCCTACGAGCAGTACTTC	CASRRTLSRPYEQYF
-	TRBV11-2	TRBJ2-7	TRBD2	TGTGCCAGCAGCCAGGGACTAGCGGGAGTTCGGACCTACGAGCAGTACTTC	CASSQGLAGVRTYEQYF
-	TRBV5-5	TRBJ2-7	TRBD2	TGTGCCAGCAGCCAAAGGGGACTAGCTGTCGACTACGAGCAGTACTTC	CASSQRGLAVDYEQYF
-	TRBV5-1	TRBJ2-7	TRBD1	TGCGCCAGCAGCTCAGTCCGGGACAGGGCCTACGAGCAGTACTTC	CASSSVRDRAYEQYF
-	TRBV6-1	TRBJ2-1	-	TGTGCCAGCAGCCATAGTCTCCGTACGGGTATCTCCTACAATGAGCAGTTCTTC	CASSHSLRTGISYNEQFF
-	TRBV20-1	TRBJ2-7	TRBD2	TGCAGTGCTGGACCACATCTAGCGGGAGCTGCGTACGAGCAGTACTTC	CSAGPHLAGAAYEQYF
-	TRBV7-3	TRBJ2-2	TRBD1	TGTGCCAGCAGCTTACACAGGGGGCCGAACACCGGGGAGCTGTTTTTT	CASSLHRGPNTGELFF
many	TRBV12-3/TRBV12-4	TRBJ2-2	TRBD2	TGTGCCAGCAGTGGGAGGACTAGCCTCCCGAACACCGGGGAGCTGTTTTTT	CASSGRTSLPNTGELFF
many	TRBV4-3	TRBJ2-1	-	TGCGCCAGCAGCCGTCGCCGGGACGGTGGACTCCCGAGGACCAATGAGCAGTTCTTC	CASSRRRDGGLPRTNEQFF
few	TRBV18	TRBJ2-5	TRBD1	TGTGCCAGCTCACACGGGACAGATCCTCAAGAGACCCAGTACTTC	CASSHGTDPQETQYF
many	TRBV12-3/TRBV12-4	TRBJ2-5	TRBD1	TGTGCCAGCAGTTTCGGGACAGGGGACGGCCAGTACTTC	CASSFGTGDGQYF
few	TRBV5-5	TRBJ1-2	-	TGTGCCAGCAGCTATCCGACGGGTGTATTGTCTGGCTACACCTTC	CASSYPTGVLSGYTF
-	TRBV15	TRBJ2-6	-	TGTGCCACCTGGGGGTCAGGGGCCAACGTCCTGACTTTC	CATWGSGANVLTF
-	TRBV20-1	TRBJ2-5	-	TGCAGTGCTCCCGGAGGCCGATACCAAGAGACCCAGTACTTC	CSAPGGRYQETQYF
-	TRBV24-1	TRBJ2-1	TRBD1	TGTGCCACCAGTTTTAGGACAGGGACAGGTATGTTCTTC	CATSFRTGTGMFF
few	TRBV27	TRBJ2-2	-	TGTGCCAGCAGTTTATCACCGGGGTGGAAGCTGTTTTTT	CASSLSPGWKLFF
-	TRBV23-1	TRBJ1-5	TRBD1	TGCGCCAGCAGTCAATCGACCCAAATAAGGGGGCACGGCAATCAGCCCCAGCATTTT	CASSQSTQIRGHGNQPQHF